The clone carrying this TCR beta chain appeared many times. Germline values: CDR1 MNHEY, CDR2 SMNVEV (reference sequence). CDR3 length: 14 residues. Trimming took off 3 bases at V and 3 bases at J, with 9 bases between the two ends. TCRdb keeps only in-frame clones here, not all; method: immunoSEQ multiplex PCR. The repertoire includes 100,000 or so clones, around 76% of them detected once, and less than 20% sits in the top ten. The sample belongs to a study of blood T cell repertoires in COVID-19. The clonotype was recovered from a woman aged 70-85 years with acute or convalescent COVID-19. This chain uses TRBV27 with TRBJ1-5, with unresolved D. Input material: peripheral blood. CDR3 sequence (DNA): TGTGCCAGCAGTTTCTCAGCGATCAATCAGCCCCAGCATTTT. Translated: CASSFSAINQPQHF.